Shown below are 14 T cell receptor beta chains from a single sample sequenced in a study of breast tumors, draining lymph nodes, adjacent tissues. Samples came from axillary lymph nodes draining the breast cancer. Each CDR3 protein is one row after TCRdb ran MiXCR on the multiplex PCR reads. The sample records 150,000 to 200,000 distinct CDR3 sequences, roughly 35% being singletons. Sequenced: axillary lymph node tissue. Receptors were obtained from a female donor with breast cancer. Some clones in this sample may be carry-over from other donors' samples.

This clonotype occurred many times. This sequence joins TRBV6-2 or TRBV6-3 and TRBJ2-7; weak D call: TRBD1 (5 bases). Trimming shortened V by 6 bases and J by 2 bases, and 11 bases separated the two germline ends. This CDR3 contains 13 residues. The V gene's germline CDR1 is MNHEY and CDR2 SVGEGT. CDR3 nucleotide sequence: TGTGCCAGCAGCCAGGGATCCACCTACGAGCAGTACTTC. Translating it yields CASSQGSTYEQYF.

This clonotype was seen ten or more times. J is TRBJ2-3 and V is TRBV11-1; D is uncertain. Germline CDR1 SGHAT, CDR2 FQDESV (reference sequence). Between the trimmed V and J ends, which lost 3 bases and 9 bases, there was a span of 7 bases. The CDR3 has 11 amino acids. The CDR3 loop is CASSFRKTQYF. The CDR3 DNA reads as TGTGCCAGCAGCTTCCGAAAAACGCAGTATTTT. Full variable domain (remainder filled in from reference TRBV11-1 and TRBJ2-3): EAEVAQSPRYKITEKSQAVAFWCDPISGHATLYWYRQILGQGPELLVQFQDESVVDDSQLPKDRFSAERLKGVDSTLKIQPAELGDSAMYLCASSFRKTQYFGPGTRLTVL.

This clonotype occurred a few times. This may be a read error: a much more frequent sequence differs by one nucleotide. The V gene is TRBV5-5, the J gene TRBJ2-5, with unresolved D. CDR1 and CDR2 (germline): SGHKS, YYEKEE (reference sequence). The CDR3 has 14 residues. Trimming stripped 4 bases from V and 4 bases from J, with 14 bases between. The CDR3 protein is CASSPRAARETQYF. The CDR3 region has the DNA TGTGCCAGCAGCCCGCGCGCGGCTAGAGAGACCCAGTACTTC.

This clonotype was observed many times. V gene TRBV20-1 combines with J gene TRBJ2-7; either TRBD1 or TRBD2 may supply D (7 bases each). From germline, CDR1 is DFQATT and CDR2 SNEGSKA (reference sequence). V lost 6 bases, J lost 9 bases, and 18 bases lay in between. This CDR3 comprises 12 residues. The DNA for the CDR3 is TGCAGTGCCCCAGGGGGGGGCCCTCGGCAGTACTTC. Protein product: CSAPGGGPRQYF.

This clonotype was observed many times. The chain carries TRBV3-1 and TRBJ1-6; no clear D. V lost 0 bases and J lost 9, with 0 bases in between. This CDR3 has 11 residues. Germline V gene lookup returns CDR1 LGHDT and CDR2 YNNKEL (reference sequence). In nucleotides, the CDR3 is TGTGCCAGCAGCCAAGATTCACCCCTCCACTTT. Amino acid sequence: CASSQDSPLHF.

V is TRBV6-2 or TRBV6-3 and J is TRBJ1-6; TRBD1 is a possible D gene (5 bases). Trimming left V 6 bases short and J 8 bases short, with 11 bases between. This CDR3 has 13 amino acids. The germline CDR1 and CDR2 sequences are MNHEY and SVGEGT. CDR3 in DNA: TGTGCCAGCAGCCTGACAGACTATTCACCCCTCCACTTT. It encodes CASSLTDYSPLHF.

This clonotype appeared a few times. The V gene is TRBV5-1, the J gene TRBJ1-1, with 7 nucleotides matching TRBD1. The CDR3 loop spans 15 amino acids. Germline assignment: CDR1 SGHRS and CDR2 YFSETQ. Trimming cost V 0 bases and J 3 bases; bases outside gene matches: 5. The CDR3 loop is CASSLVPGGDTEAFF. The CDR3 nucleotides are TGCGCCAGCAGCTTGGTTCCAGGGGGGGACACTGAAGCTTTCTTT. Together with reference TRBV5-1 and TRBJ1-1, the CDR3 gives the full variable domain: KAGVTQTPRYLIKTRGQQVTLSCSPISGHRSVSWYQQTPGQGLQFLFEYFSETQRNKGNFPGRFSGRQFSNSRSEMNVSTLELGDSALYLCASSLVPGGDTEAFFGQGTRLTVV.

At least ten counts were recorded for this clonotype. With a much larger clone just one base away, this may be a read error. This chain uses TRBV20-1 with TRBJ1-2; D is undetermined. CDR1 and CDR2 from the germline V gene are DFQATT and SNEGSKA (reference sequence). The CDR3 extends over 13 amino acids. V gave up 5 bases and J gave up 10 bases, with 20 bases separating them. DNA of the CDR3: TGCAGTGCTGGTGGGCCCCTCGGAGGAGCCTACACCTTC. This sequence encodes CSAGGPLGGAYTF.

The sample holds many counts of this clonotype. This chain connects TRBV6-5 to TRBJ2-3; weak D call: TRBD1 (5 bases). The CDR3 runs 17 residues. CDR1 is MNHEY and CDR2 is SVGAGI in the germline V gene. Trimming cost V 0 bases and J 2 bases, with 15 bases left between them. The CDR3: CASSYSIFRASTDTQYF. As DNA, the CDR3 is TGTGCCAGCAGTTACTCGATATTCAGGGCTTCCACAGATACGCAGTATTTT.

This chain joins TRBV28 and TRBJ2-7, with a tentative D call TRBD2 (6 bases). The germline CDR1 and CDR2 sequences are MDHEN and SYDVKM. Trimming left V 3 bases short and J 7 bases short, with 10 bases between. This CDR3 comprises 12 residues. Written as DNA, the CDR3 is TGTGCCAGCAGTTTGTTCCGGGGGGAGCAGTACTTC. As protein: CASSLFRGEQYF.

The chain carries TRBV7-9 and TRBJ1-2, with D possibly matching TRBD1 (5 bases). This CDR3 has 16 amino acids. CDR1 is SEHNR, CDR2 FQNEAQ, per germline (reference sequence). CDR3: CVSQTAERIIGYGYTF. In DNA, the CDR3 is TGTGTTTCCCAGACAGCCGAACGTATCATAGGGTATGGCTACACCTTC.

This clonotype was observed a handful of times. This chain uses TRBV12-3 or TRBV12-4 with TRBJ1-1; no definite D call. This CDR3 is 15 amino acids long. Between the trimmed V and J ends, which lost 5 bases and 4 bases, there was a span of 17 bases. This CDR3 is CASSPLAAGGTEAFF. The CDR3 coding sequence is TGTGCCAGCAGTCCCCTGGCGGCGGGCGGCACTGAAGCTTTCTTT.

This chain connects TRBV7-2 to TRBJ2-7; D ambiguous. V dropped 5 bases and J dropped 0 bases, with 17 bases sitting between them. Germline CDR1 and CDR2: SGHTA and FQGNSA. The length of the CDR3 is 16 residues. The CDR3 sequence is CASSQNPPGSSYEQYF. CDR3 coding DNA: TGTGCCAGCAGCCAAAATCCCCCGGGCAGCTCCTACGAGCAGTACTTC. The entire variable domain, with the rest obtained from reference TRBV7-2 and TRBJ2-7, is as follows: GAGVSQSPSNKVTEKGKDVELRCDPISGHTALYWYRQSLGQGLEFLIYFQGNSAPDKSGLPSDRFSAERTGGSVSTLTIQRTQQEDSAVYLCASSQNPPGSSYEQYFGPGTRLTVT.

This clonotype was seen a few times. This may stem from a read error, because a much larger clone lies one nucleotide away. The V and J genes are TRBV20-1 and TRBJ2-7; TRBD1 matches 9 bases. Germline V gives CDR1 DFQATT, CDR2 SNEGSKA (reference sequence). The CDR3 runs 12 residues. CDR3 region: CSARPLGTGTVF. The CDR3 DNA follows: TGCAGTGCTAGACCCCTCGGGACAGGGACGGTCTTC.